This T cell receptor (beta chain) came from a study of cytomegalovirus exposure and HLA in healthy donors listed by TCRdb under 2017. A note on the overall study: According to an earlier analysis of several hundred of the donors, about 179 million T cells yielded 100 million or so unique TCR beta sequences and about 280 Gb of sequence data. Several DR-DQ haplotypes were handled as single units for association and clustering because linkage in the cohort was strong. About 300 gigabases of sequencing data and approximately 85 million unique TCR sequences were included in an early release covering roughly 600 HLA-typed donors. HLA typing covered class I and class II loci at four-digit resolution. High-throughput TCR immunosequencing, statistical association of individual TCRs with disease status, and machine learning were combined to predict cytomegalovirus infection status. Among 300 to 500 genotyped donors of the cohort, an average of roughly 230,000 unique TCR beta nucleotide sequences was sequenced per donor, of which about 18% were non-productive. Besides the first cohort of approximately 710 subjects, a separate validation cohort made up of over 95 different subjects was used. A later analysis re-analyzed previously published TCR beta repertoires from approximately 670 donors and added high-resolution HLA genotyping to study TCR occurrence patterns. Among the roughly 390 genotyped donors, approximately 81% belonged to the genetic ancestry cluster associated with self-reported Caucasian donors. A later genetic analysis used genome-wide SNP genotypes for about 65% of the roughly 700 donors, treating that subset as a discovery cohort. To decide whether each TCR beta V gene segment behaved as functional or pseudogenic, an earlier analysis of some 600 of the donors relied on high-throughput TCR beta sequencing. Donor age, sex, ethnicity and CMV serostatus were compiled together with the repertoire data. The study was designed to test whether signatures of past pathogen exposure could be identified by cataloging public T cell receptors. The study used immunosequencing to profile the T cell repertoires of hundreds of subjects and linked those repertoires to cytomegalovirus serostatus. Every discovery cohort repertoire had been produced on one sequencing platform. Typing coverage varied by locus: roughly 620-640 donors for A, B, C, DRB1 and DQB1; approximately 500 for DQA1; some 610 for DPA1; some 470 for DPB1. In the later analysis, no new phenotypic data were used to find candidate immune exposures; instead, reliance was placed on TCR beta sequences and their occurrence across donors.

The library relied on the immunoSEQ multiplex PCR assay. For the multiplex PCR, a mixture combining 60 forward primers for TCR Vbeta segments and 13 reverse primers for TCR Jbeta segments was used. A multiplex PCR assay on genomic DNA amplified the CDR3 region of rearranged TCR beta genes. On the Illumina HiSeq System, the amplified TCR beta libraries were sequenced as 87-base-pair reads. Regarding the original processing steps: A later analysis tallied 75 million to 95 million unique TCR beta chains across the 666 repertoires, and some 10 million of those chains were shared by two or more donors. Raw reads were error-corrected and collapsed into unique sequences with a nearest-neighbor algorithm that merged closely related sequences to remove PCR and sequencing errors. Alignment of CDR3 sequences to IMGT reference sequences was used to assign V, D and J gene segments. For a sequence to be retained, at least a six-nucleotide match to both a V gene segment and a J gene segment was required. Rearrangements were classified as productive when the CDR3 lacked stop codons and remained in frame with V and J, and all other rearrangements were classified as non-productive. CDR3 was defined by IMGT convention, running from the second conserved V-encoded cysteine to the conserved J-encoded phenylalanine. The earlier analysis of 587 of the donors excluded sequences that lacked an unambiguous match to a single V gene segment. In an earlier analysis of some 590 of the donors, a V segment was called functional when productive rearrangements were above 56.7%, and segregating when the standard deviation between donors exceeded 5%. A statistical classification framework was developed to diagnose cytomegalovirus status using the catalog of TCR beta chain sequences. A later analysis assigned V and J genes by comparing TCR nucleotide sequences with IMGT/GENE-DB human TR gene sequences. In a later analysis, CDR3 sequences and most-parsimonious VDJ recombination scenarios were assigned using the TCRdist pipeline. In a later analysis, each TCR beta chain was defined by its CDR3 amino acid sequence together with its V-gene family, and reads without a unique V-gene family were excluded. To address suspected cross-contamination and a sequencing artifact, a later analysis removed under 600 highly shared, low-generation-probability nucleotide sequences. In a later analysis, a clonal expansion index for each public chain was calculated from normalized within-repertoire ranks of inferred template counts. Generation probabilities in a later analysis came from a VDJ recombination model fitted to out-of-frame rearrangements, and those results were checked against IGoR. In a later analysis, hypergeometric tests were used to score TCR-TCR, TCR-HLA and TCR-CMV co-occurrence, with a repertoire-size bias correction applied to TCR pairs. To estimate false discovery rates, a later analysis permuted the HLA or CMV assignments 20 times. In a later analysis, co-occurring TCRs were grouped using DBSCAN, and TCRdist sequence similarity was added for clustering within HLA-allele-positive subsets. Repertoires with fewer than 30,000 or more than 120,000 public chains were left out of co-occurrence clustering, as were about 5 repertoires with anomalous nucleotide sharing. TCRdb stores this immuneACCESS table with in-frame sequences only. Part of the clones is absent; in the studies checked, under half of the shortfall reflects unresolved V genes, and no reason is known for the rest. V and J calls and clone size are as listed in that table; D and trimming were resolved from the DNA. The sample data list some 150,000 clones, and about two thirds of these were observed just once. The ten top clones hold more than 2.5% of the sample.

On this clone: Its antigen is unknown. Within one base of it there is no much larger clone, and no base qualities were kept.

What the study reported, not specific to this receptor: The classifier was reported to diagnose cytomegalovirus status with high specificity and sensitivity in both the original cohort and the validation cohort. V-gene and J-gene trimming of TCR beta chains was associated with a missense DCLRE1C variant in a later genetic analysis, and the association was replicated in an independent cohort. A further reported finding was that TCR beta sequences accurately predicted the HLA-A and HLA-B alleles for most subjects in the first cohort. A later analysis associated 16,951 TCR beta sequences with specific HLA alleles at a false discovery rate of 0.05. In a later genetic analysis, fewer N-insertions in productive TCRs were reported among donors in an Asian-associated ancestry cluster than the approximately 670-donor mean. A few of the identified cytomegalovirus-associated TCR beta chains were confirmed in vitro to be specific for cytomegalovirus antigens. Across donors, most TCR sequences were observed very rarely, whereas some public TCRs were present in many individuals. According to a later analysis, TCR association rates differed among HLA loci, with DRB1 alleles showing the most associated TCRs and HLA-C alleles showing the fewest. It was suggested by the authors that the approach could potentially be generalized to other disease states and immunological phenotypes. Because counts were too low, around 17 rarely observed V segments, including chromosome 9 orphons, were left out of the earlier analysis of over 550 of the donors. A group of highly shared sequence variants was considered likely to be a technical artifact of the sequencing pipeline. Assigning TCR associations to individual alleles was difficult when HLA alleles, especially DR and DQ, strongly co-occurred. The only immune exposure information available for the cohort was CMV serostatus. According to a later analysis, most CMV-associated TCR beta chains appeared to be HLA-restricted, and the HLA associations seemed to be driven largely by CMV exposure. A later analysis reported that several top co-occurrence clusters appeared linked to parvovirus B19, influenza, CMV and Epstein-Barr virus. Compared with equally common non-associated chains, HLA-associated TCR beta chains in a later analysis were more clonally expanded and had lower generation probabilities. Because HLA typing was missing for some donors at each locus, association tests included only the typed subset. Some IMGT-functional V segments, including TRBV6-2 and TRBV6-3, could not be distinguished by the 87-base-pair reads and were therefore excluded. Broadly in line with IMGT annotations, most TCR beta V segments showed up in productive rearrangements about 90% or about 30% of the time in an earlier analysis of around 600 of the donors. The study listed around 160 TCR beta chains as associated with cytomegalovirus. Linkage disequilibrium might explain the correlated functional status among segregating V segments, but an unknown experimental factor could not be ruled out. Presence/absence analyses assumed roughly uniform sequencing depth across donors, an assumption that may not hold. This cohort had only TCR beta chains sequenced, and the lack of alpha or paired-chain data limited which features could be detected.

The CDR3 contains 15 residues, cysteine and phenylalanine counted. The entry retains the CDR3 DNA only, 45 bases that are in frame from base 1. Unmatched junction bases come to 5, with V trimmed by 5 bases and J by 1 base. From a lookup of the germline V gene, CDR1 and CDR2 are MDHEN and SYDVKM. In total, 500 to 700 healthy bone marrow donors made up the cohort. At the time of sampling, all cohort members were nominally healthy, though unrecorded immune exposures were likely present. The donor was CMV seronegative and belonged to the group of roughly 330 seronegative cohort members. Every donor gave a peripheral blood sample, and the peripheral blood mononuclear cells from that sample were used for TCR beta sequencing. Genomic DNA extraction from the blood cell samples was performed with the Qiagen DNeasy Blood Extraction Kit.

This TCR derives from a woman aged 25 to 39 in good health and CMV-seronegative. The chain is encoded by TRBV28 joined to TRBJ2-7, with 10 junctional bases fitting TRBD2. Sequencing was done on a sample of PBMCs. The CDR3 has the sequence CASSRGLAESYEQYF. At the DNA level, the sequence is TGTGCCAGCAGTCGAGGACTAGCGGAGTCCTACGAGCAGTACTTC.